Ten or more counts support the clone carrying this T cell receptor beta chain. Its antigen is still unknown. This sample is drawn from a study of T cells in Graves' hyperthyroidism and ophthalmopathy. Study observations and caveats: Ophthalmopathy onset followed model prediction by a median about seven months.

Using RNA transcripts as the source, TCR beta CDR3 regions were amplified. First-round RT-PCR with HTBI primers amplified the TCR CDR3 region. TCRdb re-derived calls from the multiplex PCR reads in MiXCR, one entry per CDR3 protein. The profile covers around 520,000 distinct CDR3 sequences, with 14% appearing a single time and around 13% taken by the ten largest. The CDR3 covers 13 residues. Trimming took off 2 bases at V and 5 bases at J, with 7 bases between the two ends. Germline values: CDR1 MNHEY, CDR2 SMNVEV (reference sequence). The sequence was collected from a middle-aged woman with Graves' hyperthyroidism. This chain connects TRBV27 to TRBJ1-5; the D is unclear. The sequenced sample consisted of blood. The CDR3 DNA reads as TGTGCCAGCAGTTTAACTAGGCATCAGCCCCAGCATTTT. As protein: CASSLTRHQPQHF.